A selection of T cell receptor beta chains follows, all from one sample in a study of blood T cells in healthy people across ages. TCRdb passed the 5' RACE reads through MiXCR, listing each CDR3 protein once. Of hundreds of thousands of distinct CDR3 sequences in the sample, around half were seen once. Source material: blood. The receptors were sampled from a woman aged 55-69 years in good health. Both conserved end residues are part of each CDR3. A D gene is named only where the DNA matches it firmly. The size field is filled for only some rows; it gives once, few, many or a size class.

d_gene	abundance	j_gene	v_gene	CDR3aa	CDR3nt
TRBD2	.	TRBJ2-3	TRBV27	CASSLFGRLLTDTQYF	TGTGCCAGCAGTTTATTCGGGAGGCTCCTCACAGATACGCAGTATTTT
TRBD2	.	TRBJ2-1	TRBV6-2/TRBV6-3	CASSSLAGGLYNEQFF	TGTGCCAGCAGTTCCTTAGCGGGAGGGCTTTACAATGAGCAGTTCTTC
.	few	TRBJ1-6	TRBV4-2	CASSQAAAGEFVSPLHF	TGTGCCAGCAGCCAAGCGGCGGCAGGGGAATTTGTATCACCCCTCCACTTT
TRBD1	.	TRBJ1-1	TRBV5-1	CASSSHLRSGQGRRTEAFF	TGCGCCAGCAGCTCCCACCTACGCTCCGGACAGGGACGTCGCACTGAAGCTTTCTTT
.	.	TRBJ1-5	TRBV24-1	CATEGDGNQPQHF	TGTGCCACCGAAGGGGACGGGAATCAGCCCCAGCATTTT
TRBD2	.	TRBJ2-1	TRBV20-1	CSARGAGEGPYNEQFF	TGCAGTGCTAGAGGCGCGGGGGAGGGCCCCTACAATGAGCAGTTCTTC
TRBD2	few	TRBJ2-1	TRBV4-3	CASSQDSPTSGRTRSSYNEQFF	TGCGCCAGCAGCCAAGATTCACCGACTAGCGGGAGGACGAGAAGCTCCTACAATGAGCAGTTCTTC
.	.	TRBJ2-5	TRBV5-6	CASSFAGNEQYF	TGTGCCAGCAGCTTCGCAGGTAATGAGCAGTACTTC
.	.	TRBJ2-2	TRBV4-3	CASSQDRVRGSGELFF	TGCGCCAGCAGCCAAGATCGAGTCAGGGGATCCGGGGAGCTGTTTTTT
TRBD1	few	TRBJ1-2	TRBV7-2	CASSPGQGANYGYTF	TGTGCCAGCAGCCCGGGACAGGGCGCTAACTATGGCTACACCTTC
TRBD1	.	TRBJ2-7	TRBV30	CAWSAIEGANEQYF	TGTGCCTGGAGTGCCATCGAGGGGGCCAACGAGCAGTACTTC
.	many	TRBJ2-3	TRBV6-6	CAGRTSTDTQYF	TGTGCCGGGCGGACGAGCACAGATACGCAGTATTTT
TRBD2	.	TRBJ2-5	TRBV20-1	CSAPGTSGSGQQYF	TGCAGTGCCCCCGGGACTAGCGGGAGTGGGCAGCAGTACTTC
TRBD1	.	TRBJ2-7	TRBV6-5	CASSYSRLTGLSSYEQYF	TGTGCCAGCAGTTACTCGCGCCTGACAGGGCTCAGCTCCTACGAGCAGTACTTC
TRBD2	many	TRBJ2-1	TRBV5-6	CASSLTSGSIYNEQFF	TGTGCCAGCAGCTTGACTAGCGGGAGTATTTACAATGAGCAGTTCTTC
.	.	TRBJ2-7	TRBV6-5	CASSYRSHHEQYF	TGTGCCAGCAGTTACAGATCCCATCACGAGCAGTACTTC
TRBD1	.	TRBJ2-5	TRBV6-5	CASSWDRAQETQYF	TGTGCCAGCAGTTGGGACAGGGCACAAGAGACCCAGTACTTC
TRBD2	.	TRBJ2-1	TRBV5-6	CASKAVRESPEFF	TGTGCCAGCAAGGCGGTGCGGGAGTCTCCCGAGTTCTTC
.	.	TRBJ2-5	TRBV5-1	CASKDPHQETQYF	TGCGCCAGCAAGGACCCCCACCAAGAGACCCAGTACTTC
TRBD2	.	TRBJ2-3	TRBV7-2	CASSLGAFSGRAGTDTQYF	TGTGCCAGCAGCCTAGGGGCGTTTAGCGGGAGGGCGGGCACAGATACGCAGTATTTT
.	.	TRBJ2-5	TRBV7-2	CASSLALARETQYF	TGTGCCAGCAGCTTAGCCCTAGCCCGGGAGACCCAGTACTTC
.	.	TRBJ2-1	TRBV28	CASSSISNRRSYNEQFF	TGTGCCAGCAGTTCCATTAGCAACAGAAGATCCTACAATGAGCAGTTCTTC
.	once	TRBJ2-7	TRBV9	CASSVDNESSPYF	TGTGCCAGCAGCGTAGACAACGAAAGCTCTCCGTACTTC
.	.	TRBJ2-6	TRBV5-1	CASRQQGFSGANVLTF	TGCGCCAGCAGACAACAGGGATTCTCTGGGGCCAACGTCCTGACTTTC
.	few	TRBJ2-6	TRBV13	CASSLGFEGYLSDSGANVLTF	TGTGCCAGCAGCTTAGGGTTTGAAGGCTACCTGTCCGACTCTGGGGCCAACGTCCTGACTTTC
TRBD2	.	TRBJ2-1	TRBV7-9	CASSRLAGEREQFF	TGTGCCAGCAGCCGACTAGCGGGAGAACGTGAGCAGTTCTTC
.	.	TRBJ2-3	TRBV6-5	CASSTATENTDTQYF	TGTGCCAGCAGTACGGCAACAGAGAACACAGATACGCAGTATTTT
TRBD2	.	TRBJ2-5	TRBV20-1	CSARDKELAGGLETQYF	TGCAGTGCTAGAGATAAGGAACTAGCGGGAGGGCTGGAGACCCAGTACTTC
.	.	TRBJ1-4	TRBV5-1	CASSLGAGNEKLFF	TGTGCCAGCAGCTTGGGGGCGGGGAATGAAAAACTGTTTTTT
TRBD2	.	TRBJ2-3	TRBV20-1	CSARTSGGDTQYF	TGCAGTGCTAGGACTAGCGGCGGGGATACGCAGTATTTT
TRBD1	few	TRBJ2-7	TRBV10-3	CAITEQGNSYEQYF	TGTGCCATCACCGAACAGGGGAACTCCTACGAGCAGTACTTC
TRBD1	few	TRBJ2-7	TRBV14	CASSISGTGSYEQYF	TGTGCCAGCAGCATATCCGGGACAGGGTCTTACGAGCAGTACTTC
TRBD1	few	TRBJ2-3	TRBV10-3	CAISEGQGATDTQYF	TGTGCCATCAGTGAGGGACAGGGGGCCACAGATACGCAGTATTTT
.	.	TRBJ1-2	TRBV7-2	CASAPRGFYGYTF	TGTGCCAGCGCTCCTCGGGGTTTCTATGGCTACACCTTC
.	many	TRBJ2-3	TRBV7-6	CASSSAAPGLYF	TGTGCCAGCAGCTCAGCAGCCCCCGGGCTGTATTTT
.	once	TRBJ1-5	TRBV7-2	CASSGRVNQPQHF	TGTGCCAGCAGCGGCAGGGTCAATCAGCCCCAGCATTTT
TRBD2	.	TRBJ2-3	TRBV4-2	CASSQEGGTSGRPRYF	TGTGCCAGCAGCCAAGAGGGAGGGACTAGCGGGAGGCCCCGGTATTTT
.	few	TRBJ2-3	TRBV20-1	CSAKRAGWDTSTDTQYF	TGCAGTGCCAAAAGGGCGGGCTGGGACACTAGCACAGATACGCAGTATTTT
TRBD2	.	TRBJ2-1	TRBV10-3	CAISEPGLAGAGDEQFF	TGTGCCATCAGTGAGCCGGGACTAGCGGGAGCTGGTGATGAGCAGTTCTTC
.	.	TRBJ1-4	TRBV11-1	CASSLYTSGTVNEKLFF	TGTGCCAGCAGCTTATATACCTCCGGGACGGTGAATGAAAAACTGTTTTTT
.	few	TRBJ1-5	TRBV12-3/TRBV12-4	CASSLGQSNQPQHF	TGTGCCAGCAGTCTTGGACAAAGCAATCAGCCCCAGCATTTT
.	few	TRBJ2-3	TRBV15	CATSSLARDTQYF	TGTGCCACCAGCAGTCTAGCGAGGGATACGCAGTATTTT
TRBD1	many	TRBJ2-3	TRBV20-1	CSARDDTGVDTQYF	TGCAGTGCTAGAGACGATACAGGGGTAGATACGCAGTATTTT
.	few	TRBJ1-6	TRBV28	CASRPVGAPLHF	TGTGCCAGCAGGCCGGTTGGGGCACCCCTCCACTTT
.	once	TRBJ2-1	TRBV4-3	CASSQGLASRGNEQFF	TGCGCCAGCAGCCAGGGGTTAGCGTCCCGCGGCAATGAGCAGTTCTTC
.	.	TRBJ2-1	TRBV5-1	CASSLVGRADEQFF	TGCGCCAGCAGCTTAGTTGGCAGGGCGGATGAGCAGTTCTTC
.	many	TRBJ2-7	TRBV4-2	CASSPSTVYEQYF	TGTGCCAGCAGCCCCTCGACAGTTTACGAGCAGTACTTC
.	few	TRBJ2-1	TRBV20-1	CSARDSGREQFF	TGCAGTGCTAGAGACTCGGGACGTGAGCAGTTCTTC
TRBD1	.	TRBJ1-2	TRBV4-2	CASSQSGQENYGYTF	TGTGCCAGCAGCCAGAGCGGACAGGAGAACTATGGCTACACCTTC
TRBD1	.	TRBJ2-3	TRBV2	CASSEATGGTDTQYF	TGTGCCAGCAGTGAAGCTACAGGGGGCACAGATACGCAGTATTTT